This T cell receptor (beta chain) was obtained from a study of immune evolution from preneoplasia to lung adenocarcinoma. Regarding the study as a whole: Later-stage lesions seemingly showed higher T cell density and diversity than normal lung. From normal lung to invasive adenocarcinoma, top clone frequencies appeared to decrease.

Sequencing used immunoSEQ multiplex PCR; TCRdb keeps in-frame clones, though not all of them. The sample carries about 8,000 clones, roughly 79% recorded once. The CDR3 has 14 amino acids. In germline, CDR1 is SGHTA, CDR2 FQGTGA. Trimming pared 5 bases from V and 8 bases from J, leaving 13 bases between. Between the mid-2010s and the late 2010s, patients underwent resection in Japan or China. The sample holds a few counts of this clone. Its antigen is unidentified. The sequence was obtained from a person aged 60-80 years with lung adenocarcinoma. V is TRBV7-3 and J is TRBJ1-6; TRBD1 is a possible D gene (5 bases). The sequenced sample consisted of FFPE adjacent normal lung tissue. The CDR3 DNA follows: TGTGCCAGCAGCGCCGGGACGGAAGATTCACCCCTCCACTTT. Translating it yields CASSAGTEDSPLHF.